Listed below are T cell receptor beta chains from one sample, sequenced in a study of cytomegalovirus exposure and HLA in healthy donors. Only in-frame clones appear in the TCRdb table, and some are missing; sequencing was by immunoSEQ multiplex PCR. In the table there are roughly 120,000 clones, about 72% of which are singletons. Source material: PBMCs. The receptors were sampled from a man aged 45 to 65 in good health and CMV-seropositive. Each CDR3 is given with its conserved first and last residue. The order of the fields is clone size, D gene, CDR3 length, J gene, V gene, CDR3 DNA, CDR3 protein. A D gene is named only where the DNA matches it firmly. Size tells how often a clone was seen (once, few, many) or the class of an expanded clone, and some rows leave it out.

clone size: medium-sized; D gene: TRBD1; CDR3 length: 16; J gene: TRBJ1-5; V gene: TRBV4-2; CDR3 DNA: TGTGCCAGCAGCCAAGAGGGACAGGGAGGTGGTCAGCCCCAGCATTTT; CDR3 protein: CASSQEGQGGGQPQHF
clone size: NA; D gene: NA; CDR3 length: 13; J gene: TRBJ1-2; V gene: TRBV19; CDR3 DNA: TGTGCCAGTAGTATACGACAGAACTATGGCTACACCTTC; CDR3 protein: CASSIRQNYGYTF
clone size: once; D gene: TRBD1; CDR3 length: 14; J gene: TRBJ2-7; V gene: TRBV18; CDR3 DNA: TGTGCCAGCTCACCCACAGGGGATTCCTACGAGCAGTACTTC; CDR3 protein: CASSPTGDSYEQYF
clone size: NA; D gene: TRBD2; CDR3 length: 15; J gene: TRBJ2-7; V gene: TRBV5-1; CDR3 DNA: TGCGCCAGCAGACGAGGACTAGCGGGAGATAACGAGCAGTACTTC; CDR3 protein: CASRRGLAGDNEQYF
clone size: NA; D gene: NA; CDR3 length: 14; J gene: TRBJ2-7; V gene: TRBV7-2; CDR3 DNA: TGTGCCAGCAGCTTAGTGGCCAGGGACTACGAGCAGTACTTC; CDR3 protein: CASSLVARDYEQYF
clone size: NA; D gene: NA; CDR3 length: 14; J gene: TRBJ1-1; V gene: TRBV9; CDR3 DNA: TGTGCCAGCAGCGCCCTCGGGGGGAACACTGAAGCTTTCTTT; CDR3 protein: CASSALGGNTEAFF
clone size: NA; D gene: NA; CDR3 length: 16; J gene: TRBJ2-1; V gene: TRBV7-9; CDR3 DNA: TGTGCCAGCAGCTCCGTCGGGTCCCCGACCTACAATGAGCAGTTCTTC; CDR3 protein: CASSSVGSPTYNEQFF
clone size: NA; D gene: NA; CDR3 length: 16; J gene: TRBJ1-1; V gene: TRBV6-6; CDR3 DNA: TGTGCCAGCACCGGGGTGAGAGGGGGATTGGGCACTGAAGCTTTCTTT; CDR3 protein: CASTGVRGGLGTEAFF
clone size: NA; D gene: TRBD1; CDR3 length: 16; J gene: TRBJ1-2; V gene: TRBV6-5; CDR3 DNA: TGTGCCAGCAGTTACTCGAGGACAGGGGGGAGCTATGGCTACACCTTC; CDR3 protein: CASSYSRTGGSYGYTF
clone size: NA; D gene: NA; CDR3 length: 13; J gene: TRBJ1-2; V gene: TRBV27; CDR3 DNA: TGTGCCAGCTGGGGGGGTAGTGGATCGGGCTACACCTTC; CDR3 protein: CASWGGSGSGYTF
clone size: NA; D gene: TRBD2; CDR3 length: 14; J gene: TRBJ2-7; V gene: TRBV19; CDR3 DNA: TGTGCCAGTAAGGGAAGCGGGGGGTCCTACGAGCAGTACTTC; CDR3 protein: CASKGSGGSYEQYF
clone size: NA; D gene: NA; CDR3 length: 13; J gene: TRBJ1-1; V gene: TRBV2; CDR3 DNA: TGTGCCAGCAACGAGGGCAGGGGAACTGAAGCTTTCTTT; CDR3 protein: CASNEGRGTEAFF
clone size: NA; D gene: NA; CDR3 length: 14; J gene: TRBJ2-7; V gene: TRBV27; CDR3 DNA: TGTGCCAGCAGTTGGAGGGATAGCTCCTACGAGCAGTACTTC; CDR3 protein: CASSWRDSSYEQYF
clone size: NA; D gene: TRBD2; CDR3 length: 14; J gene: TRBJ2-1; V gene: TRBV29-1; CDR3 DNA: TGCAGCGTTAGTAGTCTAGCGGGGGGCTATGAGCAGTTCTTC; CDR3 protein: CSVSSLAGGYEQFF
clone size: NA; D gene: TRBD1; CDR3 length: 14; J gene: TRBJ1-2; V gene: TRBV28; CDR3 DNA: TGTGCCAGCAGCCTCGGGACAGGGGTATATGGCTACACCTTC; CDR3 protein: CASSLGTGVYGYTF
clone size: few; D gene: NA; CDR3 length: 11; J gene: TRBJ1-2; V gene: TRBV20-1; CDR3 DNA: TGCAGTGCTAGCCGCCAGAATGGCTACACCTTC; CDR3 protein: CSASRQNGYTF
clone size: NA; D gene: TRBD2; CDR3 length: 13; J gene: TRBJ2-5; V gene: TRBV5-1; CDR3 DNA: TGCGCCAGCAGCCCGACTAGCACAGAGACCCAGTACTTC; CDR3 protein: CASSPTSTETQYF
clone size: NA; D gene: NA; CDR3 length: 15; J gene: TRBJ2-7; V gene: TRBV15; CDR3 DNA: TGTGCCACCAGCAGAGGGGAAGAGGGGGTCTACGAGCAGTACTTC; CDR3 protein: CATSRGEEGVYEQYF
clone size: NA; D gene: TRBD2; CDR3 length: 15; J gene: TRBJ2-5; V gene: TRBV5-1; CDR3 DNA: TGCGCCAGCAGCACGGGAGGTTCAGTGGTAGAGACCCAGTACTTC; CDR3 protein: CASSTGGSVVETQYF
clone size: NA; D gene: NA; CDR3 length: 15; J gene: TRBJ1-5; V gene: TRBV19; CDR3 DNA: TGTGCCAGTAGTATCTGGGGGAGGGTCGGTCAGCCCCAGCATTTT; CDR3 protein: CASSIWGRVGQPQHF
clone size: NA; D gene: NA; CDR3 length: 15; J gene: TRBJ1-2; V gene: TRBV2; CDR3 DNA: TGTGCCAGCAGTTCTCAGGGGCGACCTAACTATGGCTACACCTTC; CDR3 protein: CASSSQGRPNYGYTF
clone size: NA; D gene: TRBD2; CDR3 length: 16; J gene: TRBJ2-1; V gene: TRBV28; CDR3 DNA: TGTGCCAGCAGCTTGGGAGGGAGCGGGGGGTACAATGAGCAGTTCTTC; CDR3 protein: CASSLGGSGGYNEQFF
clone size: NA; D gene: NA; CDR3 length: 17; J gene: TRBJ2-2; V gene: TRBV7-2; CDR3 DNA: TGTGCCAGCAGCCCGAGGGTGGGGGCGCTGAACACCGGGGAGCTGTTTTTT; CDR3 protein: CASSPRVGALNTGELFF
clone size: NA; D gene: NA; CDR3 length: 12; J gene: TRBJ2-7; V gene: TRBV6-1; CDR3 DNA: TGTGCCAGCAGTTTGAGCTCCTACGAGCAGTACTTC; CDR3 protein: CASSLSSYEQYF
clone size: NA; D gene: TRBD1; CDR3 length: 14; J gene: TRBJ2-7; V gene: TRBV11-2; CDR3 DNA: TGTGCCAGCAGCTTAGTAGGGGGCGCATACGAGCAGTACTTC; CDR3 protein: CASSLVGGAYEQYF
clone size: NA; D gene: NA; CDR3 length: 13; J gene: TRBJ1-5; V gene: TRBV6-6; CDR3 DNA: TGTGCCAGCAGCTACGCGGGGAATCAGCCCCAGCATTTT; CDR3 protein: CASSYAGNQPQHF
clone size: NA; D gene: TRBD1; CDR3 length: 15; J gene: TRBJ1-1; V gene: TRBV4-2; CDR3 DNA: TGTGCCAGCAGCCCCCGTAGAGGGGGCGTCACTGAAGCTTTCTTT; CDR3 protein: CASSPRRGGVTEAFF
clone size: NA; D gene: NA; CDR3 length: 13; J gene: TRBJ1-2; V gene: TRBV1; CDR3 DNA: TGCACCAACTTACAGGGGGGCCTTTATGGCTACACCTTC; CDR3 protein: CTNLQGGLYGYTF
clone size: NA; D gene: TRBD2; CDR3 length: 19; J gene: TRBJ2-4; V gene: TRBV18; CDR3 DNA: TGTGCCAGCTCACCACCGGGACTAGCGGGAGGGTTAGCCAAAAACATTCAGTACTTC; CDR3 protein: CASSPPGLAGGLAKNIQYF
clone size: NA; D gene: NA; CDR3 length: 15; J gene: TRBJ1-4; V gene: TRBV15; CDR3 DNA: TGTGCCACCAGCAGAGATCGTCGGGGGGAGGCACAACTGTTTTTT; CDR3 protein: CATSRDRRGEAQLFF
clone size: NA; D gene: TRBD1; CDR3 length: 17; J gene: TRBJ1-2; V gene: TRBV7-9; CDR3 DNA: TGTGCCAGCAGCTCCGGAGCGGGGACAGGGGCGAACTATGGCTACACCTTC; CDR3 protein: CASSSGAGTGANYGYTF
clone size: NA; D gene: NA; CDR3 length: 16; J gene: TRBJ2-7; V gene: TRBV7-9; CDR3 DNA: TGTGCCAGCAGCCTATCCGGGACTCAGACGGGATACGAGCAGTACTTC; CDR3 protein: CASSLSGTQTGYEQYF
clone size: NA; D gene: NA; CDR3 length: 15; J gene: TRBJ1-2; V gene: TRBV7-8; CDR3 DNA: TGTGCCAGCAGCTTAGCGAACAGCATTAACTATGGCTACACCTTC; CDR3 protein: CASSLANSINYGYTF
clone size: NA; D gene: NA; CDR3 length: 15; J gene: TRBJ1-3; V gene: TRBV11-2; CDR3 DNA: TGTGCCAGCAGCTCCCGGGGAGTCGACGGAAACACCATATATTTT; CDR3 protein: CASSSRGVDGNTIYF
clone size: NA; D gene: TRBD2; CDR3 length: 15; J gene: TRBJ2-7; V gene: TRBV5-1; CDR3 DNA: TGCGCCAGCAGCTTGGACCTAGCGGGAGGCTACGAGCAGTACTTC; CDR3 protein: CASSLDLAGGYEQYF
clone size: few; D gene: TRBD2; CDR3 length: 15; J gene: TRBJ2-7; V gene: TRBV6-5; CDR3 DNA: TGTGCCAGCAGTTCCCTCCTAGCGGGAGTGTACGAGCAGTACTTC; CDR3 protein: CASSSLLAGVYEQYF
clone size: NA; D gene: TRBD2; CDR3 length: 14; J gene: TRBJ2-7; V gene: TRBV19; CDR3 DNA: TGTGCCAGTAGGTATAGCGGGGACTCCTACGAGCAGTACTTC; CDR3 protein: CASRYSGDSYEQYF
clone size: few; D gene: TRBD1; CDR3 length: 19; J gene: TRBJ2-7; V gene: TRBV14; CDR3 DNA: TGTGCCAGCAGCCAAGGTGTTCGGACAGGGGAAATCCTATCCTACGAGCAGTACTTC; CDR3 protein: CASSQGVRTGEILSYEQYF
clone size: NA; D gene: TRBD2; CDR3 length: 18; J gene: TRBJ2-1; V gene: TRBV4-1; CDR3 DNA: TGCGCCAGCAGCCAAGGTACTAGCGGGGGCCCGAGGGGCGATGAGCAGTTCTTC; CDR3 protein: CASSQGTSGGPRGDEQFF
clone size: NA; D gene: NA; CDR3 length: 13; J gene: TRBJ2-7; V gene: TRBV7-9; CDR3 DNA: TGTGCCAGCAGCTTAGCGGGGGGCTACGAGCAGTACTTC; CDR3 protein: CASSLAGGYEQYF
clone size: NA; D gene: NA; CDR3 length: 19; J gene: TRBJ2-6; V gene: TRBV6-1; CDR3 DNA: TGTGCCAGCAGTGAAGTAGGGGTTCGGGTTAGCTCTGGGGCCAACGTCCTGACTTTC; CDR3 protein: CASSEVGVRVSSGANVLTF
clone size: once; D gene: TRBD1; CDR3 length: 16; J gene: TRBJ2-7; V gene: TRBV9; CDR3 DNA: TGTGCCAGCAGCCCTCGGGACAGGACGACTTCCTACGAGCAGTACTTC; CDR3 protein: CASSPRDRTTSYEQYF
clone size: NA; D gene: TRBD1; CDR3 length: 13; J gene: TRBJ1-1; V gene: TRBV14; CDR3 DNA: TGTGCCAGCAGCCGTTGGACAGGGGGTGAAGCTTTCTTT; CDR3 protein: CASSRWTGGEAFF
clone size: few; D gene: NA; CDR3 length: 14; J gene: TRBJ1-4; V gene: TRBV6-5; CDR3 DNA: TGTGCCAGCAGTTACTTCGGAGGGAATGAAAAACTGTTTTTT; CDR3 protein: CASSYFGGNEKLFF
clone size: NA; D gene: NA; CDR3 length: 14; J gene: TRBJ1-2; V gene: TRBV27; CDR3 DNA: TGTGCCAGCAGTTTAGGGGGGGTTAACTATGGCTACACCTTC; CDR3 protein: CASSLGGVNYGYTF
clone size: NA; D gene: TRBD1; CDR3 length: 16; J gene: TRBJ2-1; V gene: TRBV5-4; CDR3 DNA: TGTGCCAGCAGCTCCCTAGGACAGGGGAGGAACAATGAGCAGTTCTTC; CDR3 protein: CASSSLGQGRNNEQFF
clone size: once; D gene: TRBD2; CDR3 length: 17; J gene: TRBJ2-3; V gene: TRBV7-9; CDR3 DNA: TGTGCCAGCAGCTTGGTTGGACTAGCGGGGGGCACAGATACGCAGTATTTT; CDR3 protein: CASSLVGLAGGTDTQYF
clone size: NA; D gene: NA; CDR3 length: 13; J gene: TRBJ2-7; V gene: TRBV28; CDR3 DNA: TGTGCCAGCAGGGTTACAGGGTTTGGGGAGCAGTACTTC; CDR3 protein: CASRVTGFGEQYF
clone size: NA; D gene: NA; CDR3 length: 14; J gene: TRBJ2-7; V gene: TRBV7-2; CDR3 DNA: TGTGCCAGCAGCTTACAGGGGATCAGCTACGAGCAGTACTTC; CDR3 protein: CASSLQGISYEQYF
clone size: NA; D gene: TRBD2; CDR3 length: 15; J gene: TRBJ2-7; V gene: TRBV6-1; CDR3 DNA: TGTGCCAGCAGTGGGGCTAGCGGGGGGGCCTACGAGCAGTACTTC; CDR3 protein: CASSGASGGAYEQYF
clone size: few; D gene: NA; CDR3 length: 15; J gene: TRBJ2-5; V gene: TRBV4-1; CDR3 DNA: TGCGCCAGCAGCCATTTCGGGAGATCCCAAGAGACCCAGTACTTC; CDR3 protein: CASSHFGRSQETQYF
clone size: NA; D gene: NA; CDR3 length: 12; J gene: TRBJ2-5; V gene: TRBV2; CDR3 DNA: TGTGCCAGCGGGGGCAGCCGAGAGACCCAGTACTTC; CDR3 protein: CASGGSRETQYF
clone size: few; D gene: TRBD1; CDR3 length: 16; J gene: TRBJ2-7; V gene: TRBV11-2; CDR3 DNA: TGTGCCAGCAGACAGATCCGGGACAGCAAAACCTACGAGCAGTACTTC; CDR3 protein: CASRQIRDSKTYEQYF
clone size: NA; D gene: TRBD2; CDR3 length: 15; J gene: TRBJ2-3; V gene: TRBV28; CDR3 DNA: TGTGCCAGCAGTTTATACCTAGCGGGGGAAGATACGCAGTATTTT; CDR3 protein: CASSLYLAGEDTQYF
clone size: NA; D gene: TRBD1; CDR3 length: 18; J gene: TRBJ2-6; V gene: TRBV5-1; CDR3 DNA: TGCGCCAGCAGCGAACCGGGACAGGGGCTGGCTGGGGCCAACGTCCTGACTTTC; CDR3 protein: CASSEPGQGLAGANVLTF
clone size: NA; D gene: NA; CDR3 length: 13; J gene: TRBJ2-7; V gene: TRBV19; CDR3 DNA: TGTGCCAGTAGTATCGCTCGGGGGGCCGAGCAGTACTTC; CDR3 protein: CASSIARGAEQYF
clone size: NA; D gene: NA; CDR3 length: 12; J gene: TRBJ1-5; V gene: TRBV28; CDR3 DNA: TGTGCCAGCAGTTTAGTACAGCAGCCCCAGCATTTT; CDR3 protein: CASSLVQQPQHF